This TCR beta chain was sequenced in a study of beta chain features in type 1 diabetes. TCRB transcripts that were expressed got sequenced, as all of the isolated RNA had been reverse transcribed. Assay used: immunoSEQ multiplex PCR; TCRdb lists only in-frame clones, some missing. This table has a few hundred thousand clones, about 15% appearing once. About this clone: Its antigen remains unknown.

CDR3 length: 16 residues. V was pared by 0 bases and J by 0 bases, with 10 bases between. Germline-derived CDR1 and CDR2 are LNHDA and SQIVND (reference sequence). Notes on the study in general: Type 1 diabetes patients showed a moderate but significant shortening of TCRB CDR3s in all four CD4+ subsets.

The source is a man aged 25 to 40 with type 1 diabetes. Sequenced: naive CD4+ T cells from blood. The chain has TRBV19 and TRBJ2-3; no reliable D call. The CDR3 reads CASSIDIAGSTDTQYF. CDR3 DNA sequence: TGTGCCAGTAGTATAGATATCGCAGGTAGCACAGATACGCAGTATTTT.